The clone carrying this TCR beta chain was counted ten times or more. No antigen is known for it. These data come from a study of CD8 T cells in ankylosing spondylitis. Study-level points and caveats: The authors reported significant enrichment of disease-linked clones in matched ankylosing spondylitis synovial fluid. A subset of motif variants has previously been described in the synovial fluid and blood of reactive arthritis.

V was pared by 3 bases and J by 2 bases, with 4 bases of the junction left unmatched. The CDR3 runs 15 residues. TCRdb re-derived calls from the 5' RACE reads in MiXCR, one entry per CDR3 protein. The sample lists around 140,000 distinct CDR3 sequences; roughly 10% were seen once. The specimen sequenced was blood, either unsorted or a sorted T cell fraction (not recorded which). The receptor's source is a female donor with ankylosing spondylitis or in good health (not recorded which). The V gene is TRBV12-3 or TRBV12-4, the J gene TRBJ2-5; 9 bases align to TRBD2. The CDR3 is CASSFRAGGQETQYF. CDR3 in DNA: TGTGCCAGCAGTTTTCGAGCGGGGGGTCAAGAGACCCAGTACTTC.